A single sample is the source of the 11 T cell receptor beta chains below, sequenced in a study of T cell changes during pregnancy in multiple sclerosis. Produced via immunoSEQ multiplex PCR; TCRdb's table is partial and in-frame only. The table records tens of thousands of clones, 75% to 90% of them present only once. This specimen was peripheral blood, taken after pregnancy. The origin of the receptors is a female donor in good health, enrolled as a control in a pregnancy study.

The chain is built from TRBV7-6 and TRBJ2-7, with 7 bases matching TRBD1. The trim removed 4 bases at V and 6 bases at J, leaving 9 bases unmatched. Germline lookup yields CDR1 SGHVS and CDR2 FNYEAQ. CDR3 length: 14 amino acids. The chain's CDR3 is CASSSSGTAGEQYF. The CDR3 nucleotides read TGTGCCAGCAGCTCGTCCGGGACAGCTGGCGAGCAGTACTTC.

This chain joins TRBV30 and TRBJ2-6; weak D call: TRBD1 (6 bases). V lost 2 bases and J 1 base, leaving 12 bases between the germline ends. This CDR3 region has 16 residues. Germline V gives CDR1 GTSNPN, CDR2 SVGIG (reference sequence). The CDR3 coding sequence is TGTGCCTGGAGTACAGGGCTGAGGTCTGGGGCCAACGTCCTGACTTTC. It codes for CAWSTGLRSGANVLTF.

This rearrangement joins TRBV12-5 to TRBJ2-1, with 7 bases aligning to TRBD1. This CDR3 has 15 amino acids. Looked up from germline, CDR1 is LGHNT and CDR2 is FRNRAP. V was pared by 4 bases and J by 5 bases, with 8 bases of the junction left unmatched. Here the CDR3 DNA reads TGTGCTAGTGGTTCCCGACCGACAGGGCACAATGAGCAGTTCTTC. Translation gives CASGSRPTGHNEQFF.

This rearrangement joins TRBV5-1 to TRBJ2-1, with TRBD2 matching over 15 bases. Germline V gives CDR1 SGHRS, CDR2 YFSETQ. Trimming took 4 bases from V and 9 from J; bases not matched to a gene: 2. CDR3 size: 14 residues. CDR3 in amino acids: CASSKGLAGGEQFF. DNA for the CDR3: TGCGCCAGCAGCAAGGGACTAGCGGGGGGTGAGCAGTTCTTC.

The genes are TRBV5-1 and TRBJ2-1, with 10 nucleotides matching TRBD1. With 4 bases clipped from V and 5 bases from J, the junction kept 6 bases outside the gene matches. This CDR3 contains 15 residues. Per germline, CDR1 SGHRS and CDR2 YFSETQ. The CDR3 DNA sequence: TGCGCCAGCAGCATCACCGGGACAGGGGACAATGAGCAGTTCTTC. It specifies CASSITGTGDNEQFF.

The rearrangement joins TRBV25-1 to TRBJ1-5; D remains unclear. The V end lost 6 bases, the J end lost 2 bases, and 11 bases lay between the germline ends. The CDR3 runs 14 residues. From germline, CDR1 is MGHDK and CDR2 SYGVNS. The CDR3 bases are TGTGCCAGCAGCCCGGGAAGGGGCAATCAGCCCCAGCATTTT. This gives the protein CASSPGRGNQPQHF.

The CDR3 region is CASSLTQGLTYEQYF. CDR3 in DNA: TGTGCCAGCAGCTTGACGCAGGGGTTGACCTACGAGCAGTACTTC. The chain has TRBV11-2 and TRBJ2-7, with D possibly being TRBD1 (6 bases). The length of the CDR3 is 15 residues. Per the germline V gene, CDR1 is SGHAT and CDR2 is FQNNGV. The V end lost 3 bases, the J end lost 2 bases, and 14 bases lay between the germline ends.

The J gene is TRBJ1-1, the V gene TRBV18, with 8 bases identical to TRBD1. In germline, CDR1 is KGHSH, CDR2 LQKENI. The CDR3 runs 15 residues. The trim removed 4 bases at V and 6 bases at J, leaving 10 bases unmatched. CDR3 region: CASSLKDRGLAEAFF. The CDR3 nucleotides are TGTGCCAGCTCACTTAAAGACAGGGGTTTAGCTGAAGCTTTCTTT.

This clone was seen a single time. CDR3 sequence reads: CSVEDPATGRNEKLFF. The CDR3 DNA reads as TGCAGCGTTGAAGATCCGGCGACAGGAAGAAATGAAAAACTGTTTTTT. The gene calls are TRBV29-1 and TRBJ1-4; possible D gene TRBD1, 6 bases. The CDR3 contains 16 residues. The V end lost 0 bases, the J end lost 5 bases, and 16 bases lay between the germline ends. Germline V CDR1 and CDR2: SQVTM, ANQGSEA.

The chain joins TRBV2 to TRBJ2-7; 7 bases are shared with TRBD1. After removal of 8 bases from V and 1 base from J, the junction contained 5 bases not matched to a gene. Germline lookup yields CDR1 SNHLY and CDR2 FYNNEI. The CDR3 length is 13 residues. The CDR3 bases are TGTGCCAGCGGACGGGACAGATCCTACGAGCAGTACTTC. This codes for CASGRDRSYEQYF.

This sequence joins TRBV14 and TRBJ1-1; D is unclear. V was cut by 1 base and J by 5 bases, with 8 bases left in between. Germline loops: CDR1 SGHDN, CDR2 FVKESK. The CDR3 loop spans 13 amino acids. The CDR3 DNA sequence: TGTGCCAGCAGCCAAGTGTCGGGGACTGAAGCTTTCTTT. Its translation is CASSQVSGTEAFF.